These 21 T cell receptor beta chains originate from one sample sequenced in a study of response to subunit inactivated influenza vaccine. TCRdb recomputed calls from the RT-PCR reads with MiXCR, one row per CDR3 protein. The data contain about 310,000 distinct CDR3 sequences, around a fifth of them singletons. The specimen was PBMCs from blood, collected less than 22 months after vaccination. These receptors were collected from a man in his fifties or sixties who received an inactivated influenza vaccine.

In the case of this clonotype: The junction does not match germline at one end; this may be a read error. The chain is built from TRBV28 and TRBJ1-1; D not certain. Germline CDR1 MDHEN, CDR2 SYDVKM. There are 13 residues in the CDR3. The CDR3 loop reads CASNDNLNTEAFF. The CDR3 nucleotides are TGTGCCAGCAATGACAACCTGAACACTGAAGCCTTCTTT.

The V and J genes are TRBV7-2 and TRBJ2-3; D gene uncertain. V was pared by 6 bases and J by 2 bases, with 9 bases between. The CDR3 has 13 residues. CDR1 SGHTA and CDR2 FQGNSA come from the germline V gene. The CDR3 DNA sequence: TGTGCCAGCAGACTCCGAGCCACAGATACGCAGTATTTT. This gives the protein CASRLRATDTQYF.

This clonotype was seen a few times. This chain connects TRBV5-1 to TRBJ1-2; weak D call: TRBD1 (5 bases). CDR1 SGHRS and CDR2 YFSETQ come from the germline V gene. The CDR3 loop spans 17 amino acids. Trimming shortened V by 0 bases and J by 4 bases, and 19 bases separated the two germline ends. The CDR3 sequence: CASSLDSGRMGSYGYTF. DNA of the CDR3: TGCGCCAGCAGCTTGGATTCGGGGCGGATGGGAAGCTATGGCTACACCTTC.

DNA for the CDR3: TGTGCCAGCAGCGACAGGAGGGGAAAACTGTTTTTT. As protein: CASSDRRGKLFF. The chain is built from TRBV6-6 and TRBJ1-4; D might be TRBD1 (6 bases). V was clipped by 6 bases and J by 10 bases, with 12 bases between them. The CDR3 has 12 amino acids. CDR1 and CDR2 from the germline V gene are MNHNY and SVGAGI (reference sequence).

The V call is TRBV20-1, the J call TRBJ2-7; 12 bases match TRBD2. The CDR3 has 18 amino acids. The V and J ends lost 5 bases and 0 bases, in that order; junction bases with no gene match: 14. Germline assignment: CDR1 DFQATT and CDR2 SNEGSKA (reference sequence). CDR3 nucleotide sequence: TGCAGTGCTGACAATCGGCTAGCGGGAGGGATGAGCTCCTACGAGCAGTACTTC. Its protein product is CSADNRLAGGMSSYEQYF.

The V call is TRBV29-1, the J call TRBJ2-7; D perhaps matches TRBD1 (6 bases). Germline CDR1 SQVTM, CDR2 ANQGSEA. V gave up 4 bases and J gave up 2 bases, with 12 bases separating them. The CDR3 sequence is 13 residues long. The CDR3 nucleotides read TGCAGCGTTGTGACGGGACACACCTACGAGCAGTACTTC. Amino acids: CSVVTGHTYEQYF.

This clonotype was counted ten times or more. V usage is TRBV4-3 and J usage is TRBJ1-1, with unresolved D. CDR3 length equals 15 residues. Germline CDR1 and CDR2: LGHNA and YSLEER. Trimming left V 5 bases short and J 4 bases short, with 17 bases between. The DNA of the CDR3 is TGCGCCAGCAGCGTTCTGGGGTTGGGGAGCACTGAAGCTTTCTTT. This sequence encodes CASSVLGLGSTEAFF.

The CDR3 here is CSAGKGSYNEQFF. Written as DNA, the CDR3 is TGCAGTGCGGGGAAGGGTTCCTACAATGAGCAGTTCTTC. The rearrangement links TRBV20-1 to TRBJ2-1, with D unclear. The V end lost 6 bases, the J end lost 1 base, and 10 bases lay between the germline ends. CDR1 and CDR2 (germline): DFQATT, SNEGSKA (reference sequence). The CDR3 is 13 amino acids.

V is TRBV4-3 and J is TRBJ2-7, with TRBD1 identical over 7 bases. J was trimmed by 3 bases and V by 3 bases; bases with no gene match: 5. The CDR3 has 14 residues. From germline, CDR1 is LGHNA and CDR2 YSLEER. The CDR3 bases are TGCGCCAGCAGCCACACAGGGGACGGCTACGAGCAGTACTTC. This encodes CASSHTGDGYEQYF.

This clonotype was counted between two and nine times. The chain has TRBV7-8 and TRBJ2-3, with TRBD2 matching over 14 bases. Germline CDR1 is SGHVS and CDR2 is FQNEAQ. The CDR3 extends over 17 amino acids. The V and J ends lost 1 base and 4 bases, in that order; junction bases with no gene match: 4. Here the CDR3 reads CASSLGGTSGRPDTQYF. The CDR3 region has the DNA TGTGCCAGCAGCTTAGGAGGGACTAGCGGGAGACCAGATACGCAGTATTTT. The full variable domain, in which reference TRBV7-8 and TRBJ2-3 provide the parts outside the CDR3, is GAGVSQSPRYKVAKRGQDVALRCDPISGHVSLFWYQQALGQGPEFLTYFQNEAQLDKSGLPSDRFFAERPEGSVSTLKIQRTQQEDSAVYLCASSLGGTSGRPDTQYFGPGTRLTVL.

The CDR3 is CASSPSGKRNTIYF. Here the CDR3 DNA reads TGTGCCAGCTCACCATCGGGGAAGCGGAACACCATATATTTT. The chain employs TRBV18 and TRBJ1-3, with D unclear. Germline V lookup: CDR1 KGHSH, CDR2 LQKENI. The CDR3 spans 14 residues. V dropped 2 bases and J dropped 7 bases, with 12 bases sitting between them.

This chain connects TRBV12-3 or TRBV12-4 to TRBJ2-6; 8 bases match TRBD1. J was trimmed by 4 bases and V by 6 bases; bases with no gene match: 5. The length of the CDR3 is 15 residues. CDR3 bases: TGTGCCAGCAGGTGGACAGGGACCGGGGCCAACGTCCTGACTTTC. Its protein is CASRWTGTGANVLTF.

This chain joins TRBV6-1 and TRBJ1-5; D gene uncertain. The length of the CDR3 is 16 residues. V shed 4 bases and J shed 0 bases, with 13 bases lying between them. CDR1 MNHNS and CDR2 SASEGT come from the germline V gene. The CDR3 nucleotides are TGTGCCAGCAGTGCTCCGATGACAAATAGCAATCAGCCCCAGCATTTT. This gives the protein CASSAPMTNSNQPQHF.

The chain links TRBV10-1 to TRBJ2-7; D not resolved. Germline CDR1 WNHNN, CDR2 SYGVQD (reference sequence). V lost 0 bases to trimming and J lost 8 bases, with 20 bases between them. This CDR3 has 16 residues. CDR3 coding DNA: TGCGCCAGCAGTGAGTCAGGGTCTACCTTTAACTCCAAGCAGTACTTC. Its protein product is CASSESGSTFNSKQYF.

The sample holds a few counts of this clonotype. The CDR3 bases are TGCAGTGCTGGACTAGCGGGAGGTGGTTACGAGCAGTACTTC. This encodes CSAGLAGGGYEQYF. The chain joins TRBV20-1 to TRBJ2-7; 14 nucleotides match TRBD2. The germline V gene encodes CDR1 DFQATT and CDR2 SNEGSKA (reference sequence). The CDR3 sequence is 14 residues long. The junction had 4 bases not matched to a gene; V was cut back by 5 bases and J by 4 bases.

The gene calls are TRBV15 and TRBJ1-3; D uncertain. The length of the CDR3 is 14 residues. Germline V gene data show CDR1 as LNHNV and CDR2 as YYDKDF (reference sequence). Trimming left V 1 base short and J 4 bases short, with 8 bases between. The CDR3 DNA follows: TGTGCCACCAGCAGAGTAGGGAAAGGAAACACCATATATTTT. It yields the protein CATSRVGKGNTIYF.

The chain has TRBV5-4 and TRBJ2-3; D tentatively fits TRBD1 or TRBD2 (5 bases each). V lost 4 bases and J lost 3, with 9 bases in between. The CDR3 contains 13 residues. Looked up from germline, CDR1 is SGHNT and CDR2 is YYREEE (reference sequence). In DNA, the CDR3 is TGTGCCAGCAGCGGGGGAGAGACAGATACGCAGTATTTT. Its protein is CASSGGETDTQYF.

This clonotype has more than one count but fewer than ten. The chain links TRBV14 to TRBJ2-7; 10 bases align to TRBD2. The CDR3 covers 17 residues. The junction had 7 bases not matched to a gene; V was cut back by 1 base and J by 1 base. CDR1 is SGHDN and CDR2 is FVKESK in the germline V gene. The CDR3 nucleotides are TGTGCCAGCAGCCAAGGACGCTGGACTAGCGGTTCCTACGAGCAGTACTTC. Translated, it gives CASSQGRWTSGSYEQYF.

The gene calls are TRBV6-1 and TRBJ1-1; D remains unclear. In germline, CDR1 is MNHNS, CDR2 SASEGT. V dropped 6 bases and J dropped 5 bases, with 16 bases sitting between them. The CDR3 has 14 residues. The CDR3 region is CASSESGRGTEAFF. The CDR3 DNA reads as TGTGCCAGCAGCGAATCCGGGCGAGGGACTGAAGCTTTCTTT.

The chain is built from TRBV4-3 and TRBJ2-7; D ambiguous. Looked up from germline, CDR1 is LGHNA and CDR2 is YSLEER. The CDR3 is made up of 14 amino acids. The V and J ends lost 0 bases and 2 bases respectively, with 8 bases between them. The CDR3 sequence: CASSQDDDAYEQYF. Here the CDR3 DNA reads TGCGCCAGCAGCCAAGATGATGACGCCTACGAGCAGTACTTC.

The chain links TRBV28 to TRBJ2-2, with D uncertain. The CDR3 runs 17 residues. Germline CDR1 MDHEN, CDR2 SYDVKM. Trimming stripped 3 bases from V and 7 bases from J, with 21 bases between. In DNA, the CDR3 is TGTGCCAGCAGTTTGCCAGACAAGTCTCCGGCACACGGGGAGCTGTTTTTT. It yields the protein CASSLPDKSPAHGELFF.